The 11 T cell receptor beta chains listed next were all sequenced from one sample in a study of T cell repertoires in cytomegalovirus infection. TCRdb redid the calling of the reads with MiXCR, one entry per CDR3 protein. The data show fewer than 1,000,000 distinct CDR3 sequences, with around 29% seen just once and around an eighth held by the top ten. These TCRs are of unknown antigen specificity. Sequences were derived from cultured CD8+ T cells from PBMCs, sampled from culture after CMV antigen stimulation. The receptors originated from a human donor in good health (CMV status not recorded). Some clones in this sample may be carry-over from other donors' samples.

J is TRBJ2-7 and V is TRBV5-8; D unclear. This CDR3 has 14 amino acids. Germline values: CDR1 SGHTS, CDR2 YDEGEE. Deletions cut 2 bases from V and 2 bases from J, with 11 bases between. The CDR3 protein is CASSFGGLTYEQYF. As DNA, the CDR3 is TGTGCCAGCAGCTTTGGTGGCCTCACCTACGAGCAGTACTTC.

A few counts support this clonotype. V gene TRBV7-2 combines with J gene TRBJ2-7; D call uncertain. Trimming stripped 4 bases from V and 3 bases from J, with 10 bases between. The CDR3 runs 13 residues. CDR1 and CDR2 (germline): SGHTA, FQGNSA. CDR3 DNA: TGTGCCAGCAGCTCCCGAGCCGACTACGAGCAGTACGTC. Its protein is CASSSRADYEQYV.

Only a few counts were recorded for this clonotype. The chain has TRBV7-9 and TRBJ2-5; no definite D call. The germline V gene encodes CDR1 SEHNR and CDR2 FQNEAQ (reference sequence). The CDR3 totals 14 residues. Trimming took off 0 bases at V and 1 base at J, with 6 bases between the two ends. DNA of the CDR3: TGTGCCAGCAGCTTAGCGGACGGCCAAGAGACCCAGTACTTC. Translating it yields CASSLADGQETQYF.

This clonotype was found once. V is TRBV5-4 and J is TRBJ2-1; 8 bases line up with TRBD2. CDR1 SGHNT and CDR2 YYREEE come from the germline V gene (reference sequence). The length of the CDR3 is 13 residues. Trimming cost V 6 bases and J 7 bases; bases outside gene matches: 6. The CDR3 nucleotides read TGTGCCAGCAACCCCGGGGGGGTAAATGAGCAGTTCTTC. Its translation is CASNPGGVNEQFF.

This clonotype was detected only a few times. The chain links TRBV12-3 or TRBV12-4 to TRBJ1-1, with D perhaps TRBD1 (6 bases). This CDR3 contains 15 residues. Trimming cost V 5 bases and J 5 bases, with 18 bases left between them. CDR3 protein: CASSPPQGKRTEAFF. CDR3 in DNA: TGTGCCAGCAGTCCACCACAGGGAAAGCGAACTGAAGCTTTCTTT.

This rearrangement joins TRBV15 to TRBJ2-5; D gene ambiguous. Trimming took 5 bases from V and 0 from J, leaving 10 bases between them. Germline-derived CDR1 and CDR2 are LNHNV and YYDKDF (reference sequence). This CDR3 is built from 14 residues. The CDR3: CATSPRYYQETQYF. As DNA, the CDR3 is TGTGCCACCAGCCCCCGTTATTACCAAGAGACCCAGTACTTC.

As for this clonotype: One junction end disagrees with the germline gene, perhaps due to a read error. The chain employs TRBV7-6 and TRBJ2-2; TRBD2 might be the D (6 bases). The V gene's germline CDR1 is SGHVS and CDR2 FNYEAQ. This CDR3 is built from 11 residues. The CDR3 reads CASRGDGDLFF. In DNA, the CDR3 is TGTGCCAGCCGCGGGGATGGGGATCTGTTTTTT.

The V gene is TRBV28, the J gene TRBJ2-4; TRBD1 matches at 9 bases. CDR1 MDHEN and CDR2 SYDVKM come from the germline V gene. The junction had 11 bases not matched to a gene; V was cut back by 3 bases and J by 5 bases. The CDR3 loop spans 17 amino acids. CDR3: CASSFSYDTGGENIQYF. The CDR3 DNA follows: TGTGCCAGCAGTTTTAGCTATGATACAGGGGGCGAAAACATTCAGTACTTC.

This clonotype has only a few counts. The chain is built from TRBV5-1 and TRBJ1-2; D is possibly TRBD1 (5 bases). V dropped 0 bases and J dropped 2 bases, with 8 bases sitting between them. Per the germline V gene, CDR1 is SGHRS and CDR2 is YFSETQ. This CDR3 contains 14 residues. The CDR3, as DNA: TGCGCCAGCAGCTTGGTCTCAGGGAACTATGGCTACACCTTC. Residues: CASSLVSGNYGYTF.

This chain links TRBV19 with TRBJ1-4, with 9 bases aligning to TRBD1. Germline CDR1 and CDR2: LNHDA and SQIVND (reference sequence). The V gene end was trimmed by 7 bases and the J gene end by 7 bases; junction bases not matched to a gene: 7. This CDR3 has 14 amino acids. CDR3 residues: CASTPDRGREKLFF. The CDR3 nucleotides are TGTGCCAGTACCCCGGACAGGGGCCGTGAAAAACTGTTTTTT. The whole variable domain, remainder taken from reference TRBV19 and TRBJ1-4, is DGGITQSPKYLFRKEGQNVTLSCEQNLNHDAMYWYRQDPGQGLRLIYYSQIVNDFQKGDIAEGYSVSREKKESFPLTVTSAQKNPTAFYLCASTPDRGREKLFFGSGTQLSVL.

The chain uses TRBV6-5 and TRBJ2-2; D is perhaps TRBD1 (6 bases). The CDR3 length is 15 residues. The V gene's germline CDR1 is MNHEY and CDR2 SVGAGI. V was trimmed by 10 bases and J by 7 bases, leaving 22 bases between them. In DNA form, the CDR3 reads TGTGCCACCACGAGGTACGACAGGACCGTCGGGGAGCTGTTTTTT. Residues: CATTRYDRTVGELFF.